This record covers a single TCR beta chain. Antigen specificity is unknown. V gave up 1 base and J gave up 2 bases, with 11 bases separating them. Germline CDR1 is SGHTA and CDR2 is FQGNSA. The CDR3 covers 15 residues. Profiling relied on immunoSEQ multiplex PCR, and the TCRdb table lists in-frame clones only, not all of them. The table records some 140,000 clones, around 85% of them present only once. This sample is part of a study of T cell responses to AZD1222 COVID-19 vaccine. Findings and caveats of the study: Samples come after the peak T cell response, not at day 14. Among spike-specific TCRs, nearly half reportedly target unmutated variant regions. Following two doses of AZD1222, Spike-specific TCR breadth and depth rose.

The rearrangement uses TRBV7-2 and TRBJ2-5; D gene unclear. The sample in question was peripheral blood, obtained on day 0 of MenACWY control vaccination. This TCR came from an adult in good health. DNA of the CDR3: TGTGCCAGCAGCTTAGGGGCCAGCCTACAAGAGACCCAGTACTTC. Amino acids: CASSLGASLQETQYF.